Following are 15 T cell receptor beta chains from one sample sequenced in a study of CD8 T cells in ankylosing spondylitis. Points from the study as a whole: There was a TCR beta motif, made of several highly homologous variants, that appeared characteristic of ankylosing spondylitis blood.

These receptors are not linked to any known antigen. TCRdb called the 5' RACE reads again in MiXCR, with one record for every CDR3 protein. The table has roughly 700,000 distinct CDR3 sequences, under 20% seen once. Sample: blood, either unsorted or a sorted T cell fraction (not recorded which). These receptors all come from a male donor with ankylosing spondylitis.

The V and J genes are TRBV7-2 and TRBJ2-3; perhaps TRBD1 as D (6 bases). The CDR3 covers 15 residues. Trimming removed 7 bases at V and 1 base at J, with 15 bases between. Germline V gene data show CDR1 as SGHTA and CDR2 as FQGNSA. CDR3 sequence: CASNTRGSGTDTQYF. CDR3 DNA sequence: TGTGCCAGCAACACAAGGGGGTCTGGCACAGATACGCAGTATTTT.

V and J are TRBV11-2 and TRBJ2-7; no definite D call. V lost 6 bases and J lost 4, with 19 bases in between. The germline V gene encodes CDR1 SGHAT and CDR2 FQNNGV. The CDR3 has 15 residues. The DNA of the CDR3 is TGTGCCAGCAGACTCACAGAGCCTGGGGTTTACGAGCAGTACTTC. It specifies CASRLTEPGVYEQYF.

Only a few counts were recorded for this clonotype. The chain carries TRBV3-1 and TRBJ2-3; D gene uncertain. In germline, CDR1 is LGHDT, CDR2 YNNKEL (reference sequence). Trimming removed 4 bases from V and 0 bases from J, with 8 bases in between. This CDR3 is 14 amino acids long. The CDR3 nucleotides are TGTGCCAGCAGCCTGAAATCGAGCACAGATACGCAGTATTTT. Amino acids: CASSLKSSTDTQYF.

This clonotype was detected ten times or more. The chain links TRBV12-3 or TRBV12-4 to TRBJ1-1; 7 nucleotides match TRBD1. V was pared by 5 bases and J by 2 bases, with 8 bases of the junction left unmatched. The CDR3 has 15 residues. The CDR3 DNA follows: TGTGCCAGCAGTAGACGACAGGGACCTAACACTGAAGCTTTCTTT. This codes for CASSRRQGPNTEAFF.

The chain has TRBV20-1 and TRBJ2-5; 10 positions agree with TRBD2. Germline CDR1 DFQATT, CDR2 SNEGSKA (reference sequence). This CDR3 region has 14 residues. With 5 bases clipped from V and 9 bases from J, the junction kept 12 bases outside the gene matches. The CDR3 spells CSASIDPSGGAQYF. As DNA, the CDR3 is TGCAGTGCTTCCATCGATCCCAGCGGGGGGGCCCAGTACTTC.

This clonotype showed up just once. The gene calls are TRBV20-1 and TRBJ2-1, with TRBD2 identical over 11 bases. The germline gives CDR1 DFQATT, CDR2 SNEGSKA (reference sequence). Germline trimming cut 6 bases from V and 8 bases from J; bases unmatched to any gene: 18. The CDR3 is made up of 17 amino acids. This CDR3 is CSAPLGATSGAFDEQFF. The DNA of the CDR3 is TGCAGTGCCCCCTTGGGGGCGACTAGCGGGGCTTTTGATGAGCAGTTCTTC.

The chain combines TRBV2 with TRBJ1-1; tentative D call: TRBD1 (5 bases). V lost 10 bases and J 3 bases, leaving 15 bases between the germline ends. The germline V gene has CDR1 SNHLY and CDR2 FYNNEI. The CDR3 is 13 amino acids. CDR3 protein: CATLVRADTEAFF. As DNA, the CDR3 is TGTGCCACCTTAGTCAGGGCGGACACTGAAGCTTTCTTT.

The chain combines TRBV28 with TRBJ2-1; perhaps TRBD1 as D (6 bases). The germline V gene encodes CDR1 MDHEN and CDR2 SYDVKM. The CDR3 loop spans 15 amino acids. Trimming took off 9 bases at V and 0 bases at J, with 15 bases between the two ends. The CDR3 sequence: CASCYTGSSYNEQFF. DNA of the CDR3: TGTGCCAGTTGCTACACAGGGAGCTCCTACAATGAGCAGTTCTTC.

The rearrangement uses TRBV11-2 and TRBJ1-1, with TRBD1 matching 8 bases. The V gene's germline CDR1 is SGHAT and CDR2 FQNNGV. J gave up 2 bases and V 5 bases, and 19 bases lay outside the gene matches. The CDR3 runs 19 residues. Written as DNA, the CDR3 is TGTGCCAGCAGCAGGAAGACAGGGGCCCAACGTGGTCACAACACTGAAGCTTTCTTT. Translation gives CASSRKTGAQRGHNTEAFF.

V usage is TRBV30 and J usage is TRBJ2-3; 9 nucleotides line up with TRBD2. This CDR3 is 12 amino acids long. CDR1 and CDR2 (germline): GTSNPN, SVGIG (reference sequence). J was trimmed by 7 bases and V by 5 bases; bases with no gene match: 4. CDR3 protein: CAWGGGAYTQYF. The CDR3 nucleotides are TGTGCCTGGGGCGGGGGGGCGTATACGCAGTATTTT.

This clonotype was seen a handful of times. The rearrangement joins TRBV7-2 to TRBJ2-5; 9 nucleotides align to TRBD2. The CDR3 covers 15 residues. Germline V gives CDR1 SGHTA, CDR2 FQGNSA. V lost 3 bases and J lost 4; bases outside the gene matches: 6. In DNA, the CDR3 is TGTGCCAGCAGCTTTCCTGGACTAGCGTCAGAGACCCAGTACTTC. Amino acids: CASSFPGLASETQYF. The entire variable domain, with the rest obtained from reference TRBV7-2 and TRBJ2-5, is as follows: GAGVSQSPSNKVTEKGKDVELRCDPISGHTALYWYRQSLGQGLEFLIYFQGNSAPDKSGLPSDRFSAERTGGSVSTLTIQRTQQEDSAVYLCASSFPGLASETQYFGPGTRLLVL.

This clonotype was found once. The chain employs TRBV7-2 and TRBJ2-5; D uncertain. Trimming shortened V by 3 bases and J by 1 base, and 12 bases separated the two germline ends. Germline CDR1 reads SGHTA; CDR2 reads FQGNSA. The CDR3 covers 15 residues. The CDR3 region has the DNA TGTGCCAGCAGCTTCCCCTCAGACTTCCAAGAGACCCAGTACTTC. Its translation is CASSFPSDFQETQYF.

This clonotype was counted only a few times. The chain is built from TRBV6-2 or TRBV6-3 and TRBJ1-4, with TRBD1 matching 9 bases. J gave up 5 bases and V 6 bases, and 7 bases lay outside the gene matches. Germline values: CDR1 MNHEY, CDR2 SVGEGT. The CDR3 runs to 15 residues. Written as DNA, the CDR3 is TGTGCCAGCAGAATCCTCGGACAGGGGAATGAAAAACTGTTTTTT. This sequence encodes CASRILGQGNEKLFF.

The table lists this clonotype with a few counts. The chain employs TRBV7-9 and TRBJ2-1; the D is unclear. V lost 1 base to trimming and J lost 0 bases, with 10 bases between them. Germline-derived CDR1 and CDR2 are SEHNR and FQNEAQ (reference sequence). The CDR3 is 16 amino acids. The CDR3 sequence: CASSLGGRPSYNEQFF. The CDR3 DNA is TGTGCCAGCAGCTTAGGTGGCCGCCCCTCCTACAATGAGCAGTTCTTC.

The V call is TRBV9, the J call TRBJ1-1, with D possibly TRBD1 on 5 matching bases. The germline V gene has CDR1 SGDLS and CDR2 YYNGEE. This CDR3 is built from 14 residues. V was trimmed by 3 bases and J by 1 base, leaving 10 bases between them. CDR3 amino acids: CASSGSRENTEAFF. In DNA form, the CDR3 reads TGTGCCAGCAGCGGATCCAGGGAGAACACTGAAGCTTTCTTT. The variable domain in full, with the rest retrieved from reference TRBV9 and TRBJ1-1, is DSGVTQTPKHLITATGQRVTLRCSPRSGDLSVYWYQQSLDQGLQFLIQYYNGEERAKGNILERFSAQQFPDLHSELNLSSLELGDSALYFCASSGSRENTEAFFGQGTRLTVV.